This entry is about one T cell receptor beta chain. The antigen is undetermined. Unique molecular identifier tags were affixed to discrete cDNA molecules. One entry per CDR3 protein, called by TCRdb with MiXCR from the 5' RACE reads. The repertoire holds 25,000 to 30,000 distinct CDR3 sequences, with about 5% as singletons. With V trimmed by 2 bases and J by 7 bases, 5 bases remained unmatched. CDR1 is SGHTA, CDR2 FQGTGA, per germline. There are 15 residues in the CDR3. This record comes from a study of early T cells in non-severe SARS-CoV-2 infection. In the study overall: The authors sequenced bulk RNA from unsorted whole blood, leaving chains unpaired.

Study-level findings and limits: Reliance on VDJdb matching favored anti-spike CD8 responses; private and CD4 specificities were missed.

Sequencing used whole blood. The rearrangement links TRBV7-3 to TRBJ2-1, with 10 bases identical to TRBD2. This clonotype originated in an adult who was a healthcare worker with PCR-confirmed SARS-CoV-2 infection or an uninfected control (not recorded which). The CDR3 here is CASSLLAGAWNEQFF. CDR3 DNA: TGTGCCAGCAGCTTACTAGCGGGAGCATGGAATGAGCAGTTCTTC.